The 11 T cell receptor beta chains presented below share a single source sample, sequenced in a study of Ad26.COV2.S vaccination and SARS-CoV-2 variants. Treatment meaning: some 19 received Ad26.COV2.S at low or high dose, single or two shots; several received placebo; per-sample allocation not given. Each sample was drawn 63 days after the first injection (of vaccine or placebo). Using immunoSEQ multiplex PCR, the repertoire was profiled, and TCRdb retains in-frame clones only, with some absent. The top ten clones hold almost 7.5% of a sample with around 400,000 clones, 80% to 90% of them seen once. Sequencing was performed on peripheral blood, taken in a trial of Ad26.COV2.S vaccine versus placebo. These receptors were obtained from a person between 18 and 59 years old who received the Ad26.COV2.S COVID-19 vaccine or a placebo.

The chain recombines TRBV2 with TRBJ2-7; no definite D call. CDR3 length: 10 amino acids. CDR1 and CDR2 (germline): SNHLY, FYNNEI. V dropped 1 base and J dropped 13 bases, with 8 bases sitting between them. DNA for the CDR3: TGTGCCAGCAGTGAAGGACCGTCCTACTTC. This gives the protein CASSEGPSYF. The variable domain in full, completed from reference TRBV2 and TRBJ2-7, reads EPEVTQTPSHQVTQMGQEVILRCVPISNHLYFYWYRQILGQKVEFLVSFYNNEISEKSEIFDDQFSVERPDGSNFTLKIRSTKLEDSAMYFCASSEGPSYFGPGTRLTVT.

This clone was picked up one time. This chain connects TRBV3-1 (or the pseudogene TRBV3-2) to TRBJ2-2, with D maybe TRBD1 (6 bases). Germline V lookup: CDR1 LGHDT, CDR2 YNNKEL (reference sequence). The CDR3 is 16 residues long. Trimming took off 4 bases at V and 4 bases at J, with 16 bases between the two ends. As DNA, the CDR3 is TGTGCCAGCAGCCGAAGTCAGGGGTCGGGCACCGGGGAGCTGTTTTTT. As protein: CASSRSQGSGTGELFF.

This clone was picked up a small number of times. The CDR3 loop reads CASSVVGSLDANSPLHF. The CDR3 DNA reads TGTGCCAGCAGTGTCGTGGGCTCCTTAGACGCTAATTCACCCCTCCACTTT. This sequence joins TRBV6-1 and TRBJ1-6; no clear D gene. With 4 bases removed from V and 6 bases from J, the gap between germline ends came to 19 bases. CDR3 length: 17 amino acids. Germline V gives CDR1 MNHNS, CDR2 SASEGT.

CDR3 sequence (DNA): TGTGCCAGCAGCTCCCGGAGGCAAGCCTACGAGCAGTACTTC. This codes for CASSSRRQAYEQYF. The V and J genes are TRBV11-2 and TRBJ2-7, with D possibly being TRBD2 (5 bases). CDR3 length equals 14 residues. The germline V and J ends were trimmed by 4 bases and 2 bases, with 12 bases remaining between them. Germline CDR1 is SGHAT and CDR2 is FQNNGV.

CDR3 region: CASSPRPAPEGNGYTF. The CDR3 bases are TGTGCCAGCTCACCAAGGCCAGCCCCCGAAGGTAACGGCTACACCTTC. The chain joins TRBV18 to TRBJ1-2; no clear D. The CDR3 totals 16 residues. Trimming took 2 bases from V and 8 from J, leaving 21 bases between them. Germline values: CDR1 KGHSH, CDR2 LQKENI.

In its sample, this clone was seen a few times. This chain uses TRBV18 with TRBJ1-5; TRBD1 matches at 9 bases. The CDR3 sequence is 15 residues long. Trimming took 3 bases from V and 7 from J; bases not matched to a gene: 7. Germline V gene lookup returns CDR1 KGHSH and CDR2 LQKENI. In DNA form, the CDR3 reads TGTGCCAGCTCACCTCACAGGGGGCGGCGGCAGCCCCAGCATTTT. Translating it yields CASSPHRGRRQPQHF.

The chain employs TRBV19 and TRBJ2-1, with D tentatively TRBD1 or TRBD2 (5 bases each). The germline V gene encodes CDR1 LNHDA and CDR2 SQIVND (reference sequence). This CDR3 has 14 residues. Trimming stripped 6 bases from V and 4 bases from J, with 13 bases between. CDR3 coding DNA: TGTGCCAGTAGCATAAGGGGACCTTACAATGAGCAGTTCTTC. It specifies CASSIRGPYNEQFF.

The chain employs TRBV11-3 and TRBJ2-1; TRBD2 aligns across 9 bases. V trimming: 5 bases; J trimming: 1 base; junction bases outside the gene matches: 9. CDR3 length: 17 amino acids. Per the germline V gene, CDR1 is SGHNT and CDR2 is YENEEA. The CDR3 loop is CASSQEPTSGSYNEQFF. The CDR3 DNA is TGTGCCAGCAGCCAGGAACCGACTAGCGGTTCCTACAATGAGCAGTTCTTC.

The rearrangement joins TRBV11-2 to TRBJ2-1; TRBD2 agrees at 12 bases. Germline assignment: CDR1 SGHAT and CDR2 FQNNGV. Losses at the gene ends were 2 bases for V and 7 bases for J; bases not matched to a gene: 6. The CDR3 totals 16 residues. The CDR3 here is CASSLTTSGSLNEQFF. The CDR3 bases are TGTGCCAGCAGCTTAACGACTAGCGGGAGCCTTAATGAGCAGTTCTTC.

The chain links TRBV24-1 to TRBJ2-5; D gene uncertain. Germline CDR1 and CDR2: KGHDR and SFDVKD. The CDR3 contains 13 residues. V lost 9 bases and J lost 9, with 19 bases in between. Here the CDR3 reads CATAPPLVASQYF. CDR3 in DNA: TGTGCCACCGCACCCCCGCTTGTTGCGTCCCAGTACTTC.

A remark on this clone: The same CDR3 also results from other DNA sequences found in this sample. V usage is TRBV5-6 and J usage is TRBJ1-1; D gene ambiguous. V lost 0 bases, J lost 2 bases, and 5 bases lay in between. There are 13 residues in the CDR3. In germline, CDR1 is SGHDT, CDR2 YYEEEE. The DNA of the CDR3 is TGTGCCAGCAGCTTGGGTAGCAACACTGAAGCTTTCTTT. Amino acids: CASSLGSNTEAFF.